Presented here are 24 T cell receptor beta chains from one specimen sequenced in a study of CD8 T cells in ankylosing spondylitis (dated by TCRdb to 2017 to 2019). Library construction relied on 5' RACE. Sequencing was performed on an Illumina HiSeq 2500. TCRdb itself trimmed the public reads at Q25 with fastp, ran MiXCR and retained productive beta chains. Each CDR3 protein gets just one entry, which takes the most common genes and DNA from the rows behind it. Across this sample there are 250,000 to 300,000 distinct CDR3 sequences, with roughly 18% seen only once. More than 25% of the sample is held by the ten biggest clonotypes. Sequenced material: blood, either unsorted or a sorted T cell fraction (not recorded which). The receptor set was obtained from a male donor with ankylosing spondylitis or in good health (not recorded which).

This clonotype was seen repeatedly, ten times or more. The CDR3 region has the DNA TGTGCCAGCAGCGTAGAGCGGTGGGCTTACAATGAGCAGTTCTTC. Translated, it gives CASSVERWAYNEQFF. The genes are TRBV9 and TRBJ2-1; D might be TRBD2 (5 bases). Trimming pared 0 bases from V and 4 bases from J, leaving 11 bases between. The CDR3 consists of 15 residues. Germline lookup yields CDR1 SGDLS and CDR2 YYNGEE.

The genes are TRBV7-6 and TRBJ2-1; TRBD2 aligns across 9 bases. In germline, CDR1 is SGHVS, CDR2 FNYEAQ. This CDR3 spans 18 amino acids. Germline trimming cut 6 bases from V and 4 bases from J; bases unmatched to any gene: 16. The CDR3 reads CASSTIGGLAGKYNEQFF. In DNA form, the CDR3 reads TGTGCCAGCAGTACTATAGGAGGTCTAGCGGGAAAGTACAATGAGCAGTTCTTC.

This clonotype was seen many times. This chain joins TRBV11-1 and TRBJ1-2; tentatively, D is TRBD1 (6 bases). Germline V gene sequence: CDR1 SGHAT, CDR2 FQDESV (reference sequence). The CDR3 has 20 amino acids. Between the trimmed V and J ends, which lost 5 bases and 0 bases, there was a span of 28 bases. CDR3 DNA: TGTGCCAGCAGCCCGCCCGGCCCGGTAGGACAGCGAAACACTAACTATGGCTACACCTTC. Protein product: CASSPPGPVGQRNTNYGYTF.

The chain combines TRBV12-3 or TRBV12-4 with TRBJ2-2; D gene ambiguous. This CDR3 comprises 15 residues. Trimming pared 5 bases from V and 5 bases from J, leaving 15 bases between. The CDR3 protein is CASSLTPRRTGELFF. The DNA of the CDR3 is TGTGCCAGCAGTCTGACCCCCCGACGGACCGGGGAGCTGTTTTTT.

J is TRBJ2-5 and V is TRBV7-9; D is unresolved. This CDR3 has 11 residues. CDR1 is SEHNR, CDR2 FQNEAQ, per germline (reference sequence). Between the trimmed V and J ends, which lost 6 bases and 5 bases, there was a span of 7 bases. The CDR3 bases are TGTGCCAGCAGTCAATCGGAGACCCAGTACTTC. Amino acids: CASSQSETQYF.

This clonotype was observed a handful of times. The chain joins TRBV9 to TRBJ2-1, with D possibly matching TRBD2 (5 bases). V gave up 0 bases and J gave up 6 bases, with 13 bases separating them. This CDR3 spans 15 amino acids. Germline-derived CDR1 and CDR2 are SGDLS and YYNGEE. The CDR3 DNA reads TGTGCCAGCAGCGTAGTCCCCAATGAGGGCAATGAGCAGTTCTTC. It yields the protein CASSVVPNEGNEQFF.

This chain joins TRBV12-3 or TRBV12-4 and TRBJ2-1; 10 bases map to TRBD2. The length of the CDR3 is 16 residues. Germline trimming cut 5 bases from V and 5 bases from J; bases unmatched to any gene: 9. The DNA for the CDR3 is TGTGCCAGCAGTCTACTTTTCCTAGCGGGAGACAATGAGCAGTTCTTC. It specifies CASSLLFLAGDNEQFF.

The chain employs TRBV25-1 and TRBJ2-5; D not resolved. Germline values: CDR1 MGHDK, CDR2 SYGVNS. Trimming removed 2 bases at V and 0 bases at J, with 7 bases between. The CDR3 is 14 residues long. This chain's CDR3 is CASSEHPYQETQYF. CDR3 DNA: TGTGCCAGCAGTGAACACCCGTACCAAGAGACCCAGTACTTC.

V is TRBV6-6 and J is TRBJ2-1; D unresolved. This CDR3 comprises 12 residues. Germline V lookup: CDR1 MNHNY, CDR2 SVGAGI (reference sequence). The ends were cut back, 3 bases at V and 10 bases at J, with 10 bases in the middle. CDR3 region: CASSYQVDEQFF. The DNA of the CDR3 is TGTGCCAGCAGTTATCAGGTGGACGAGCAGTTCTTC.

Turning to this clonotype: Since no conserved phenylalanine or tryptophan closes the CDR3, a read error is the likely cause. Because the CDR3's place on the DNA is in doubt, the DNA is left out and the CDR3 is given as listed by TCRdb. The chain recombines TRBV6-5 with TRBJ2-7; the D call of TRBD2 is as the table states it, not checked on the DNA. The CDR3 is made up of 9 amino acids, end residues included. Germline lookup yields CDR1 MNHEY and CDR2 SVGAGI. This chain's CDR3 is CASIRAGFI.

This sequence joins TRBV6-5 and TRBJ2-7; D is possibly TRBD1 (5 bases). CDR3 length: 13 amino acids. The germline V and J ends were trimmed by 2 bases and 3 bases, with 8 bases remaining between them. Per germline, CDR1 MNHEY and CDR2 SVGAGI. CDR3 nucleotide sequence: TGTGCCAGCAGTTACGGGGCTAGCTACGAGCAGTACTTC. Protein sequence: CASSYGASYEQYF.

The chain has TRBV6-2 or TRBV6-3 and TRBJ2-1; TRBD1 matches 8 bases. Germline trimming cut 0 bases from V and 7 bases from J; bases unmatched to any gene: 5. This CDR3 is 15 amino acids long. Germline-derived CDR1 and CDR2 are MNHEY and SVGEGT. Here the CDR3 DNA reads TGTGCCAGCAGTTACTCGAGTCGGACAGGGAATGAGCAGTTCTTC. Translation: CASSYSSRTGNEQFF.

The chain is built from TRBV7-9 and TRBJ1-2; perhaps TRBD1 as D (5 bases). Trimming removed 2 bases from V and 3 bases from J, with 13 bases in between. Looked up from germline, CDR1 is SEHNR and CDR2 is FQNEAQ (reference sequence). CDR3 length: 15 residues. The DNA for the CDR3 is TGTGCCAGCAGCTTAACAAGGGGACCCTACTATGGCTACACCTTC. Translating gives CASSLTRGPYYGYTF.

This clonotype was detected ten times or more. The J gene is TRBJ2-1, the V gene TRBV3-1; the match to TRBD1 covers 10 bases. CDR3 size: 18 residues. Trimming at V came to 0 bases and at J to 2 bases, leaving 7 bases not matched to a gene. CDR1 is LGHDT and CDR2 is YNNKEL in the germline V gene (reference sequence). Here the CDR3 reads CASSQDPRTGGPYNEQFF. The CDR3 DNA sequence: TGTGCCAGCAGCCAAGACCCGCGGACAGGGGGGCCCTACAATGAGCAGTTCTTC.

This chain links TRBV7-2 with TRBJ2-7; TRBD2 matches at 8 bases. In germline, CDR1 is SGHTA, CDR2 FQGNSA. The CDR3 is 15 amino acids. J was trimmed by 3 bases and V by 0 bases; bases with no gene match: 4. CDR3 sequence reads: CASSLAPLAVYEQYF. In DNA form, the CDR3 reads TGTGCCAGCAGCTTAGCCCCACTAGCGGTCTACGAGCAGTACTTC.

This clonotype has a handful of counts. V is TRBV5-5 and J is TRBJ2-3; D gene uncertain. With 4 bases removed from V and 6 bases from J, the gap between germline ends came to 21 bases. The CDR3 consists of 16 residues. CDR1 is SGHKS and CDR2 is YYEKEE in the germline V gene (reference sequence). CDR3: CASSPAETRLGDTQYF. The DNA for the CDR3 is TGTGCCAGCAGCCCCGCAGAGACAAGGCTCGGGGATACGCAGTATTTT.

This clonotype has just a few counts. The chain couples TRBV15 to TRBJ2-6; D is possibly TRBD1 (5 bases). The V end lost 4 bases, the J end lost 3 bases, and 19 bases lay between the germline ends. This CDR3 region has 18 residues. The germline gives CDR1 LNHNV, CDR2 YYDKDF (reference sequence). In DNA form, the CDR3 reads TGTGCCACCAGCACACGCGACAGACCTCTTATTGGGGCCAACGTCCTGACTTTC. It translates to CATSTRDRPLIGANVLTF.

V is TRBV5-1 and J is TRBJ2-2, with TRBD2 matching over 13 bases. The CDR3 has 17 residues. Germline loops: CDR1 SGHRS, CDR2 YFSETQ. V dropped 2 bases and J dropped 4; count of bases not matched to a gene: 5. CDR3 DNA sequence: TGCGCCAGCAGCTTACTAGCGGGAGGGCCCAGCACCGGGGAGCTGTTTTTT. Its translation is CASSLLAGGPSTGELFF.

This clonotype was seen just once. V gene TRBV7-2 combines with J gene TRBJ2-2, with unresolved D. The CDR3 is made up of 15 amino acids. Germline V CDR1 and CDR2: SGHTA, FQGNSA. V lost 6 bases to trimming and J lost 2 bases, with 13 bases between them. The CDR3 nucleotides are TGTGCCAGCAGTCCGGGCCCAGAAAACACCGGGGAGCTGTTTTTT. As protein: CASSPGPENTGELFF.

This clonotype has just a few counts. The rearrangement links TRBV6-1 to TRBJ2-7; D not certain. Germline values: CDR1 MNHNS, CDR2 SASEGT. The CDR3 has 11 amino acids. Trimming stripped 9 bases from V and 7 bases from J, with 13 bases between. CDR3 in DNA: TGTGCCAGTCCCGGGCCGATGGAGCAGTACTTC. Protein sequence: CASPGPMEQYF.

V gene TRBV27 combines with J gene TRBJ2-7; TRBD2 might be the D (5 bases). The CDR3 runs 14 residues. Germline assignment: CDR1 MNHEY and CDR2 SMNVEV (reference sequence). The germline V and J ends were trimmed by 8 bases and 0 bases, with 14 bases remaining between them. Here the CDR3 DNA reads TGTGCCAGCTCGATTGAGGGCGGCTCCTACGAGCAGTACTTC. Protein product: CASSIEGGSYEQYF.

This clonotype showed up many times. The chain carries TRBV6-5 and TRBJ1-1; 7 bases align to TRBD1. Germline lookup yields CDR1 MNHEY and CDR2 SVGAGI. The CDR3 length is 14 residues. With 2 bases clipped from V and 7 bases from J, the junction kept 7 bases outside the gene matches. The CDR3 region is CASSYRAGGVEAFF. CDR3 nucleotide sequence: TGTGCCAGCAGTTACAGGGCAGGGGGAGTTGAAGCTTTCTTT.

In nucleotides, the CDR3 is TGCGCCAGCAGCTTGTCCCCAGCATTCACAGATACGCAGTATTTT. Translation gives CASSLSPAFTDTQYF. The chain joins TRBV5-1 to TRBJ2-3; D unclear. CDR3 length equals 15 residues. Trimming removed 1 base at V and 2 bases at J, with 11 bases between. Germline values: CDR1 SGHRS, CDR2 YFSETQ.

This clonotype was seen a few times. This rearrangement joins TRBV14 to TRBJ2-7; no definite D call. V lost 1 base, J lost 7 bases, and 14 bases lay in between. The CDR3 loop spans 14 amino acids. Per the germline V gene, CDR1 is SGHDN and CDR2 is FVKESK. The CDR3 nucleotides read TGTGCCAGCAGCCAAGCAAACACCCCGAGGGAGCAGTACTTC. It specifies CASSQANTPREQYF.